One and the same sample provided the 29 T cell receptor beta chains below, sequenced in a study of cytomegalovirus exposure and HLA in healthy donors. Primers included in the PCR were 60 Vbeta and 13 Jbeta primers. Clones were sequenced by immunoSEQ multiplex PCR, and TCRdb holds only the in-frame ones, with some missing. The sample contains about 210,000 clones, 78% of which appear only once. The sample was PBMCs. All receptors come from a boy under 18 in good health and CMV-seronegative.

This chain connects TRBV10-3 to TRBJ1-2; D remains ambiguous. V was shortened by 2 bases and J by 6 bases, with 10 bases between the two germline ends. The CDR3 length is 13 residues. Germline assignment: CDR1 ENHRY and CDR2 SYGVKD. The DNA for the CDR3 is TGTGCCATCAGTGAGCAGGTTAGCGATGGCTACACCTTC. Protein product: CAISEQVSDGYTF.

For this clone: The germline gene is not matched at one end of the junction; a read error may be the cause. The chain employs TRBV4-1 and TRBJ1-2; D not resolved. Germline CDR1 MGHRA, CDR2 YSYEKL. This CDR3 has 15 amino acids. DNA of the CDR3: TGCGTCAGCAGCCAAGAGGAGGGAGGACTCTACGGCTACACCTTC. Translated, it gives CVSSQEEGGLYGYTF.

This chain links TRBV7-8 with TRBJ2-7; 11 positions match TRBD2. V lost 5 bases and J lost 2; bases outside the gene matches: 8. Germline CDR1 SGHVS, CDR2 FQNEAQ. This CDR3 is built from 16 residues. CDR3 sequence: CASSAVGLADTYEQYF. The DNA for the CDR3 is TGTGCCAGCAGCGCCGTGGGACTAGCGGACACCTACGAGCAGTACTTC.

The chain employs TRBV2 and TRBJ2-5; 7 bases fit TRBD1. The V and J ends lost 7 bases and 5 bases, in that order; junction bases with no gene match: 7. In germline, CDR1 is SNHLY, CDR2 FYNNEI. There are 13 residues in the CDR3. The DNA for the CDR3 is TGTGCCAGCAATGGACAGGTGTGGGAGACCCAGTACTTC. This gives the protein CASNGQVWETQYF.

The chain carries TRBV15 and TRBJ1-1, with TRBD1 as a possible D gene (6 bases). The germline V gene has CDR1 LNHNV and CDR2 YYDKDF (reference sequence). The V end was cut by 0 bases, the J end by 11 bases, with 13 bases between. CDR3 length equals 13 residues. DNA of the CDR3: TGTGCCACCAGCAGAGACTACAGGGAGAGGGCTTTCTTT. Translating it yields CATSRDYRERAFF.

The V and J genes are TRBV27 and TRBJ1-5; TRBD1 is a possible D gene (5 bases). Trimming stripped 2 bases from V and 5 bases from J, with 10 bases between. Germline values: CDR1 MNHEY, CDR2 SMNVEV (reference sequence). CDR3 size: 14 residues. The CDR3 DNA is TGTGCCAGCAGTTTAGGGGGGAGCGATCAGCCCCAGCATTTT. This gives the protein CASSLGGSDQPQHF.

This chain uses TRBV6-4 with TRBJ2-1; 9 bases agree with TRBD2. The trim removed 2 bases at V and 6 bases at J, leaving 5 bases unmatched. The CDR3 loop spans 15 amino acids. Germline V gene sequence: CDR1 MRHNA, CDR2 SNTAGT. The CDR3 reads CASSDSWRGGNEQFF. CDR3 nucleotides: TGTGCCAGCAGTGACAGTTGGCGGGGGGGCAATGAGCAGTTCTTC.

The CDR3 loop reads CASSLVTVSYGYTF. The CDR3 DNA sequence: TGCGCCAGCAGCCTGGTGACAGTTTCCTATGGCTACACCTTC. The chain recombines TRBV5-1 with TRBJ1-2, with TRBD1 as a possible D gene (5 bases). This CDR3 contains 14 residues. In germline, CDR1 is SGHRS, CDR2 YFSETQ. Trimming removed 4 bases from V and 4 bases from J, with 14 bases in between.

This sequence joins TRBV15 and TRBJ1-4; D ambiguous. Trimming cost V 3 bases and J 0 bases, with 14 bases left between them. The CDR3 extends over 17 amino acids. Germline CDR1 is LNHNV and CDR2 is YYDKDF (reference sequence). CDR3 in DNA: TGTGCCACCAGCAGTATCCGGTCCGCTGCAACTAATGAAAAACTGTTTTTT. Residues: CATSSIRSAATNEKLFF.

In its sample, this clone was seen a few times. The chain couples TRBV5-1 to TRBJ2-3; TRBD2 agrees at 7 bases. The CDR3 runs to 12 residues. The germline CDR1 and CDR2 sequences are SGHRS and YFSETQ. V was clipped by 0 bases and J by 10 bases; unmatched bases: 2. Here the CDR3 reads CASSLGDYAQYF. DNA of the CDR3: TGCGCCAGCAGCTTGGGGGACTACGCGCAGTATTTT.

CDR3 amino acids: CASRSFVGLAGDLDTQYF. The CDR3 coding sequence is TGTGCCAGTAGGTCATTCGTGGGTCTAGCGGGAGATTTAGATACGCAGTATTTT. This sequence joins TRBV19 and TRBJ2-3, with 10 nucleotides matching TRBD2. The ends lost 6 bases at V and 5 bases at J; junction bases unmatched: 17. The CDR3 has 18 amino acids. Germline lookup yields CDR1 LNHDA and CDR2 SQIVND (reference sequence).

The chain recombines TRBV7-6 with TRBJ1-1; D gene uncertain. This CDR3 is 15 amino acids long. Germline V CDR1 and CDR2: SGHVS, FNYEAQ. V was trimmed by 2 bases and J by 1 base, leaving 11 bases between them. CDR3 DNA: TGTGCCAGCAGCTTAAGGCAGGCCGCGAACACTGAAGCTTTCTTT. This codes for CASSLRQAANTEAFF.

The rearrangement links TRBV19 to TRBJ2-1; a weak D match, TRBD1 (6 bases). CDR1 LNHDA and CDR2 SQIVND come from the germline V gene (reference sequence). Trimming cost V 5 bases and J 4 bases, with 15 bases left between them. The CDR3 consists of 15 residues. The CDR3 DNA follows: TGTGCCAGTAGTCCCTCCCAGGGGAGTTACAATGAGCAGTTCTTC. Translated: CASSPSQGSYNEQFF.

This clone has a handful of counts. The CDR3: CASSMGRSLAFF. The CDR3 nucleotides are TGTGCCAGTAGTATGGGGCGCTCTTTAGCTTTCTTT. The chain has TRBV19 and TRBJ1-1; the D gene is possibly TRBD1 (5 bases). The V gene's germline CDR1 is LNHDA and CDR2 SQIVND (reference sequence). The CDR3 has 12 amino acids. V lost 3 bases and J lost 10, with 12 bases in between.

CDR3 DNA: TGCGCCAGCAGCCAAAGCGTGCCTGGAACAACGGGGAGCCATGAGCAGTTCTTC. It specifies CASSQSVPGTTGSHEQFF. The V gene is TRBV4-1, the J gene TRBJ2-1; D may be TRBD2 (5 bases). Between the trimmed V and J ends, which lost 2 bases and 8 bases, there was a span of 25 bases. This CDR3 has 18 amino acids. Germline values: CDR1 MGHRA, CDR2 YSYEKL.

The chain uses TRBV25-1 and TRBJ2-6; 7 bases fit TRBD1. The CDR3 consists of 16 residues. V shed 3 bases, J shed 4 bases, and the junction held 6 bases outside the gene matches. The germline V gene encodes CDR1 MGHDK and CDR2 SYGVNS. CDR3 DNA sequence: TGTGCCAGCAGTGATCAGGGGGAAGCCGGGGCCAACGTCCTGACTTTC. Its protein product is CASSDQGEAGANVLTF.

CDR3 in amino acids: CAWSVGRESEQFF. The CDR3 DNA is TGTGCCTGGAGTGTAGGTAGGGAGAGTGAGCAGTTCTTC. J is TRBJ2-1 and V is TRBV30; possible D gene TRBD2, 5 bases. CDR3 length equals 13 residues. Germline V CDR1 and CDR2: GTSNPN, SVGIG (reference sequence). The V end was cut by 0 bases, the J end by 9 bases, with 12 bases between.

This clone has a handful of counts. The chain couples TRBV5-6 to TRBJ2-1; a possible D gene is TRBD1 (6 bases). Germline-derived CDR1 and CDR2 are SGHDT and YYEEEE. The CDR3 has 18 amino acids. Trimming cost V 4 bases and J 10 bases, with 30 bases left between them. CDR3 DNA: TGTGCCAGCAGCGGGTACGTGTATGGGGGCCCCCCTGACGAGGAGCAGTTCTTC. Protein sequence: CASSGYVYGGPPDEEQFF. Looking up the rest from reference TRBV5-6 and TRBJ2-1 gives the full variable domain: DAGVTQSPTHLIKTRGQQVTLRCSPKSGHDTVSWYQQALGQGPQFIFQYYEEEERQRGNFPDRFSGHQFPNYSSELNVNALLLGDSALYLCASSGYVYGGPPDEEQFFGPGTRLTVL.

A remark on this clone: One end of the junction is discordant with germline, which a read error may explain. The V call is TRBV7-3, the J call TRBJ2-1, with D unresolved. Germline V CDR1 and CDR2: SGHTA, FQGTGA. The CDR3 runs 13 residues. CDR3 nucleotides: TGTGCCAGCAGCTTAATAACCTACGATGAGCAGTTCTTC. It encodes CASSLITYDEQFF.

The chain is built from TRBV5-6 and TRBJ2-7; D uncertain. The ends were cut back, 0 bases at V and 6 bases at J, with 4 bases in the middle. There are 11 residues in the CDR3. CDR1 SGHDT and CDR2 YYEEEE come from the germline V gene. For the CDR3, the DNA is TGTGCCAGCAGCTTGGCGGGCGAGCAGTACTTC. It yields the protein CASSLAGEQYF.

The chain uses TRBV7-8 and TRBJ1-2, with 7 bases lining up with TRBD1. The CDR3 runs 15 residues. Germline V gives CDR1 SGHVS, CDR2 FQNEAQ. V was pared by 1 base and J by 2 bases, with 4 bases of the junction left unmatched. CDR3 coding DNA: TGTGCCAGCAGCTTAGTCACGACAGGGAACTATGGCTACACCTTC. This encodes CASSLVTTGNYGYTF. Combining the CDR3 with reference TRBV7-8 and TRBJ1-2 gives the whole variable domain GAGVSQSPRYKVAKRGQDVALRCDPISGHVSLFWYQQALGQGPEFLTYFQNEAQLDKSGLPSDRFFAERPEGSVSTLKIQRTQQEDSAVYLCASSLVTTGNYGYTFGSGTRLTVV.

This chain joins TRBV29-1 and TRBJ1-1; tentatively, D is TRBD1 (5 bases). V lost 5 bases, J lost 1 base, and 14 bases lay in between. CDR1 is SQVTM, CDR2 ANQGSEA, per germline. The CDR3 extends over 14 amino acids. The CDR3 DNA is TGCAGCGTTAAAAACAGGCTCTCGAACACTGAAGCTTTCTTT. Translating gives CSVKNRLSNTEAFF.

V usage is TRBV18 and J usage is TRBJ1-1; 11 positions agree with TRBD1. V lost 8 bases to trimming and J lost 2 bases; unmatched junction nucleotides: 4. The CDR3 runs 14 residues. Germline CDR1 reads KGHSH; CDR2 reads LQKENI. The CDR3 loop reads CASTGQGANTEAFF. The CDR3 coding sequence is TGTGCCAGCACCGGACAGGGGGCAAACACTGAAGCTTTCTTT.

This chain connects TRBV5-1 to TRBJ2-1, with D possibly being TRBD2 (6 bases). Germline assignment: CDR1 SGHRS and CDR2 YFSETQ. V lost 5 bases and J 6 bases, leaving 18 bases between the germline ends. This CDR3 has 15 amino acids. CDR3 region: CASSTTSMSVNEQFF. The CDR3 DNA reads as TGCGCCAGCAGTACTACTAGCATGTCGGTCAATGAGCAGTTCTTC. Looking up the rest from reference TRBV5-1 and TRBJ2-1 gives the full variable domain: KAGVTQTPRYLIKTRGQQVTLSCSPISGHRSVSWYQQTPGQGLQFLFEYFSETQRNKGNFPGRFSGRQFSNSRSEMNVSTLELGDSALYLCASSTTSMSVNEQFFGPGTRLTVL.

The CDR3: CASSRDIAAMGRYGYTF. CDR3 in DNA: TGTGCCAGCAGTCGGGACATCGCAGCTATGGGCCGCTATGGCTACACCTTC. The chain carries TRBV2 and TRBJ1-2, with a possible D match to TRBD1 (6 bases). Trimming removed 5 bases from V and 4 bases from J, with 23 bases in between. Germline V lookup: CDR1 SNHLY, CDR2 FYNNEI. The CDR3 runs to 17 residues.

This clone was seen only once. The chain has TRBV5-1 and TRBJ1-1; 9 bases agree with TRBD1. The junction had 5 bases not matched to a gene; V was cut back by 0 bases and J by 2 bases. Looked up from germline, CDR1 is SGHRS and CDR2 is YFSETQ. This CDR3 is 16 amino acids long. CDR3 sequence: CASSLEQGAGNTEAFF. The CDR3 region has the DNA TGCGCCAGCAGCTTGGAACAGGGGGCGGGAAACACTGAAGCTTTCTTT. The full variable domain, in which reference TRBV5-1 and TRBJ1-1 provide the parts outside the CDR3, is KAGVTQTPRYLIKTRGQQVTLSCSPISGHRSVSWYQQTPGQGLQFLFEYFSETQRNKGNFPGRFSGRQFSNSRSEMNVSTLELGDSALYLCASSLEQGAGNTEAFFGQGTRLTVV.

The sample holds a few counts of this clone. The CDR3 loop reads CASWVGRNTEAFF. CDR3 sequence (DNA): TGTGCCAGCTGGGTGGGGAGGAACACTGAAGCTTTCTTT. This chain connects TRBV5-6 to TRBJ1-1; D gene uncertain. This CDR3 has 13 residues. The V gene lost 7 bases and the J gene lost 1 base, with 11 bases spanning the gap. Per the germline V gene, CDR1 is SGHDT and CDR2 is YYEEEE.

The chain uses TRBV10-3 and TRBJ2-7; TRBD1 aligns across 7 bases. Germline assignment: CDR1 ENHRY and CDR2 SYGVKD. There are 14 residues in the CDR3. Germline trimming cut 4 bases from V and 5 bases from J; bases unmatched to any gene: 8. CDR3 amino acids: CAISGNRGPDEQYF. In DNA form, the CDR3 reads TGTGCCATCAGTGGGAACAGGGGTCCAGACGAGCAGTACTTC.

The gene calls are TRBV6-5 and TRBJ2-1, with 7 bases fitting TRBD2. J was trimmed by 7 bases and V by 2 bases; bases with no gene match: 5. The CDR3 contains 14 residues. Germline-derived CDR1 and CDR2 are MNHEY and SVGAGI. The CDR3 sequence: CASSYTLAENEQFF. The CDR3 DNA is TGTGCCAGCAGTTACACGCTAGCGGAGAATGAGCAGTTCTTC.